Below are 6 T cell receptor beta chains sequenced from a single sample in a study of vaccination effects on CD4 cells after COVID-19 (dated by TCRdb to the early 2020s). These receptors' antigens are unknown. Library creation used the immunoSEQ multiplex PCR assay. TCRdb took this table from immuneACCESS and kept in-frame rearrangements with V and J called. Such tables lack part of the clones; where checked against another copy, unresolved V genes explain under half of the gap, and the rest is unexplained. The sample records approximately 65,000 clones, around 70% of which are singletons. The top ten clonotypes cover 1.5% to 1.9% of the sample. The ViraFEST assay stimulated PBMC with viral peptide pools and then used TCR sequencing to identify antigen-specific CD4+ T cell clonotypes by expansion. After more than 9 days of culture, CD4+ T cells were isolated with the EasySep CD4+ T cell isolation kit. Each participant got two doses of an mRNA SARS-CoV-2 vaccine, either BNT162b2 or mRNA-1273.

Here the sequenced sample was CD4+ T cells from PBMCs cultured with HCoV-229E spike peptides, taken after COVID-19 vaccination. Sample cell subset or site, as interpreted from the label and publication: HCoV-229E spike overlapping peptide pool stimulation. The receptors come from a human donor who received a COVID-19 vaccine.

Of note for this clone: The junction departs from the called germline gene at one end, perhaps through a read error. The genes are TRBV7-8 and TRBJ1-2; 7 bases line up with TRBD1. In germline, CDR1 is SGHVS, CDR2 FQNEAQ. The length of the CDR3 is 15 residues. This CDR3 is CTSSQTGTDVHGYTF. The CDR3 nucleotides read TGTACCAGCAGCCAAACCGGGACAGATGTTCATGGCTACACCTTC. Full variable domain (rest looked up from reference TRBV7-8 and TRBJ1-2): GAGVSQSPRYKVAKRGQDVALRCDPISGHVSLFWYQQALGQGPEFLTYFQNEAQLDKSGLPSDRFFAERPEGSVSTLKIQRTQQEDSAVYLCTSSQTGTDVHGYTFGSGTRLTVV.

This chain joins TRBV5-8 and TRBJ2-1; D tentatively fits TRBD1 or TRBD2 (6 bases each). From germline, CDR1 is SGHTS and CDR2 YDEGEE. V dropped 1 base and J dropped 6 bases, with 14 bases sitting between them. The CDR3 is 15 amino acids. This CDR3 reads CASSLFGGAVNEQFF. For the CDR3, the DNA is TGTGCCAGCAGCTTGTTCGGGGGCGCAGTCAATGAGCAGTTCTTC.

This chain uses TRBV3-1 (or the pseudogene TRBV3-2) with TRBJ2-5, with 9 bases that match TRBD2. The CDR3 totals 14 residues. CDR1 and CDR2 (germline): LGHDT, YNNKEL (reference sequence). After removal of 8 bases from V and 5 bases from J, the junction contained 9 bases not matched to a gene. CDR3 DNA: TGTGCCAGCGGACCCGCGGGGGGGCGGGAGACCCAGTACTTC. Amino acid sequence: CASGPAGGRETQYF.

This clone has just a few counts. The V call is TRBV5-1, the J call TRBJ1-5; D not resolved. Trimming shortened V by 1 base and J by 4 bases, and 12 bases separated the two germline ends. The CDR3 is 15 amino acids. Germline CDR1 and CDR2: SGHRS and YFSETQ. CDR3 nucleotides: TGCGCCAGCAGCTTGAGCCCGGCAGAGAATCAGCCCCAGCATTTT. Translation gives CASSLSPAENQPQHF.

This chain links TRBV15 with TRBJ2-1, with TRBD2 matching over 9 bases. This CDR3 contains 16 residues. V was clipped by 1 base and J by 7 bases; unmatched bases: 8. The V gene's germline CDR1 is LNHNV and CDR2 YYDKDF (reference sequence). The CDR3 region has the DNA TGTGCCACCAGCAGAGGCATAGCGGGGGCGCGGAATGAGCAGTTCTTC. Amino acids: CATSRGIAGARNEQFF.

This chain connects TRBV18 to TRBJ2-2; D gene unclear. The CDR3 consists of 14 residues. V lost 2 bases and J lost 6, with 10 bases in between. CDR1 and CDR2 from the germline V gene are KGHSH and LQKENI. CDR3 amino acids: CASSPGVSAGELFF. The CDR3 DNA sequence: TGTGCCAGCTCACCAGGCGTCAGCGCCGGGGAGCTGTTTTTT.